Detailed here is one TCR beta chain. TCRdb ran MiXCR on the 5' RACE reads and lists one entry per CDR3 protein. The data show about 49,000 distinct CDR3 sequences, roughly 27% seen once. V was trimmed by 5 bases and J by 0 bases, leaving 17 bases between them. The CDR3 spans 17 residues. The germline CDR1 and CDR2 sequences are SGHAT and FQNNGV. This sample is drawn from a study of T-cell memory formation after mild COVID-19. The clonotype was recovered from a man aged 18 to 29 who had mild COVID-19 (a few samples of this study predate the infection). Cell type and time point are not known. J is TRBJ1-3 and V is TRBV11-2; no definite D call. Input material: PBMCs or a T cell subset sorted from them (not recorded which). CDR3 sequence (DNA): TGTGCCAGCAGCCAAACGGACGCCGCGAGCTCTGGAAACACCATATATTTT. It translates to CASSQTDAASSGNTIYF.